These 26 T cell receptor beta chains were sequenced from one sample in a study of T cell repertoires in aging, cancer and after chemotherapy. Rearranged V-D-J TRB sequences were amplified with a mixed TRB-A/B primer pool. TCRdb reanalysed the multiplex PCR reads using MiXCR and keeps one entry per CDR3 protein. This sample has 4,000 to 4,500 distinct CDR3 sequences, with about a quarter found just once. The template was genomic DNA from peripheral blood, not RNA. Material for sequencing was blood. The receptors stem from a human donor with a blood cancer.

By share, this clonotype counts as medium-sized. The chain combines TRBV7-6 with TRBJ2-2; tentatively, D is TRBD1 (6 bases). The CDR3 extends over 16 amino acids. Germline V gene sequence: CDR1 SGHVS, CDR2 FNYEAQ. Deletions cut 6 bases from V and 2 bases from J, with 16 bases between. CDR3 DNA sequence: TGTGCCAGCAGGACCGGGACAAATGCAAACACCGGGGAGCTGTTTTTT. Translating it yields CASRTGTNANTGELFF.

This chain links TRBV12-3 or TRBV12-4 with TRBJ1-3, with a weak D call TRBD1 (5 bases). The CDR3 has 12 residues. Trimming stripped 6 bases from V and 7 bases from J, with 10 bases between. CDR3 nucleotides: TGTGCCAGCAGGGGGGTATGGAACACCATATATTTT. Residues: CASRGVWNTIYF.

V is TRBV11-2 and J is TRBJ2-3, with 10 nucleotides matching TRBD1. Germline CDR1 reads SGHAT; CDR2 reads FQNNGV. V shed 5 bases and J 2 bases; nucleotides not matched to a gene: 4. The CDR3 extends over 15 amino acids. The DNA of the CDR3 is TGTGCCAGCAGCGCAGGGACAGGGGACACAGATACGCAGTATTTT. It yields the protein CASSAGTGDTDTQYF.

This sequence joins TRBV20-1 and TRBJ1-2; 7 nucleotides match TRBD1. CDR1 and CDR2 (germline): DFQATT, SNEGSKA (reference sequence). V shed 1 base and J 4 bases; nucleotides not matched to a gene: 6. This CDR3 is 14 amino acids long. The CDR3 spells CSARVGQARYGYTF. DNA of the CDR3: TGCAGTGCTAGAGTCGGACAGGCCCGCTATGGCTACACCTTC.

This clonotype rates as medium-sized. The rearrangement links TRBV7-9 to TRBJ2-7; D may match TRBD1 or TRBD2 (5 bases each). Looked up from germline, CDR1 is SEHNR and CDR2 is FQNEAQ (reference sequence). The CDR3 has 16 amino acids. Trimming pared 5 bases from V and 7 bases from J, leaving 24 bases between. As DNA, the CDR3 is TGTGCCAGCAGCAACCGGGGCCAAGGAGACACTGTGGAGCAGTACTTC. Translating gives CASSNRGQGDTVEQYF.

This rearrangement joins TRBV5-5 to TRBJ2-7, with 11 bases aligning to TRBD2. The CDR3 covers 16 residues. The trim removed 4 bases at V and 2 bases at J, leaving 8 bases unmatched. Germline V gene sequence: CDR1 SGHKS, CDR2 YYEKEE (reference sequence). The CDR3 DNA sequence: TGTGCCAGCAGCCCCCCTAGCGGGAGGCCCCCCTACGAGCAGTACTTC. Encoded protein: CASSPPSGRPPYEQYF.

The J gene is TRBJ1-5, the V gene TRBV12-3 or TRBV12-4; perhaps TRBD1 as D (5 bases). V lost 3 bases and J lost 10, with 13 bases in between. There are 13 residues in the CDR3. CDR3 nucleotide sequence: TGTGCCAGCAGTTTTGCTAAAAGGGGCCCCCAGCATTTT. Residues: CASSFAKRGPQHF.

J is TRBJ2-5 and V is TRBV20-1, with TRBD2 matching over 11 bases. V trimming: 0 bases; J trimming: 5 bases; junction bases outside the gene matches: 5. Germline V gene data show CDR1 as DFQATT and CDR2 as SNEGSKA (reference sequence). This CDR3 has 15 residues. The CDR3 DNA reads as TGCAGTGCTAGAGACACTAGCGGGAGTTTCGAGACCCAGTACTTC. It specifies CSARDTSGSFETQYF.

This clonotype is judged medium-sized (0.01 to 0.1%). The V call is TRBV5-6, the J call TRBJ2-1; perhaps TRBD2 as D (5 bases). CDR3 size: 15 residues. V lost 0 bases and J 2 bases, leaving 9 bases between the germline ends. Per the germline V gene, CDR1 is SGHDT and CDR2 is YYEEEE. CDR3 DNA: TGTGCCAGCAGCTTGGATCCCGGGACCTACAATGAGCAGTTCTTC. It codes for CASSLDPGTYNEQFF. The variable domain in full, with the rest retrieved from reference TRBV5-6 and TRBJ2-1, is DAGVTQSPTHLIKTRGQQVTLRCSPKSGHDTVSWYQQALGQGPQFIFQYYEEEERQRGNFPDRFSGHQFPNYSSELNVNALLLGDSALYLCASSLDPGTYNEQFFGPGTRLTVL.

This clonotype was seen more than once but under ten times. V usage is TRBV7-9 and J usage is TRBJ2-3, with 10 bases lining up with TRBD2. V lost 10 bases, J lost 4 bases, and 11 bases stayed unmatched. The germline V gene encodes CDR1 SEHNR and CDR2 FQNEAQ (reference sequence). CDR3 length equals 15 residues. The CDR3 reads CAIHLLAGSADTQYF. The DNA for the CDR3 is TGTGCCATTCACCTACTAGCGGGAAGTGCAGATACGCAGTATTTT.

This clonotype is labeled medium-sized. In DNA, the CDR3 is TGTGCCAGCAGCCATACCCCCCAGGCTAGCGGGGACTACAATGAGCAGTTCTTC. Translation: CASSHTPQASGDYNEQFF. This chain joins TRBV7-4 and TRBJ2-1; 9 bases are shared with TRBD2. The CDR3 extends over 18 amino acids. The germline V gene encodes CDR1 SGHVT and CDR2 SQSDAQ. The V and J ends lost 5 bases and 3 bases, in that order; junction bases with no gene match: 14.

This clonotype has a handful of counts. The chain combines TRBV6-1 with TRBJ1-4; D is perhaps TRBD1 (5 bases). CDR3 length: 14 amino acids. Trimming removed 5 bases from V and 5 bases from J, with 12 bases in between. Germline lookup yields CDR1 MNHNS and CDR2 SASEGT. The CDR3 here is CASSLQAGNEKLFF. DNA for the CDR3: TGTGCCAGCAGTCTACAGGCGGGGAATGAAAAACTGTTTTTT.

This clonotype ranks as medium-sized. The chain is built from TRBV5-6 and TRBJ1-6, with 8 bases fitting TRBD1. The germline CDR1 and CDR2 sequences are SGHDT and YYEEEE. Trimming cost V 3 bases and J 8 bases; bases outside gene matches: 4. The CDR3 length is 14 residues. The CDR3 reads CASSYRTGYSPLHF. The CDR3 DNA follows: TGTGCCAGCAGCTACCGGACAGGGTATTCACCCCTCCACTTT.

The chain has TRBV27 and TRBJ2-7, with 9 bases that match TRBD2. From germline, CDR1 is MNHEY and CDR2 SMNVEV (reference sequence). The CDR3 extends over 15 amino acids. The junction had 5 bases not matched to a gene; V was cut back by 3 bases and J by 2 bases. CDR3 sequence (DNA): TGTGCCAGCAGTTTCGGGCGGGAGGGCGCCTACGAGCAGTACTTC. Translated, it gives CASSFGREGAYEQYF.

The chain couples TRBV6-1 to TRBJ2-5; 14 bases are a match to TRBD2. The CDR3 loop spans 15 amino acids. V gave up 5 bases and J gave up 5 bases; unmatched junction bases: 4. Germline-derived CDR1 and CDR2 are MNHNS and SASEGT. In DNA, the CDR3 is TGTGCCAGCAGTTCGACTAGCGGGAGGGGGGAGACCCAGTACTTC. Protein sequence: CASSSTSGRGETQYF.

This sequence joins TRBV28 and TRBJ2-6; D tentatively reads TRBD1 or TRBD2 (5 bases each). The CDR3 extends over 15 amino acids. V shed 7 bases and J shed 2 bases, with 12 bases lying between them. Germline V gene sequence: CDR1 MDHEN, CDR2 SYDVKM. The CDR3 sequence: CASNIEGPGANVLTF. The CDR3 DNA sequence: TGTGCCAGCAACATAGAGGGACCTGGGGCCAACGTCCTGACTTTC.

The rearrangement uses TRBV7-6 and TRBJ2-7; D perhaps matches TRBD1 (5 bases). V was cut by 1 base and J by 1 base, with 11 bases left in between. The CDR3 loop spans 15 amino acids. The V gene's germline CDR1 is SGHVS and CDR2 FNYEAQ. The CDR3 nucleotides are TGTGCCAGCAGCTTAGAGGGGAACCCTTCCTACGAGCAGTACTTC. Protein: CASSLEGNPSYEQYF.

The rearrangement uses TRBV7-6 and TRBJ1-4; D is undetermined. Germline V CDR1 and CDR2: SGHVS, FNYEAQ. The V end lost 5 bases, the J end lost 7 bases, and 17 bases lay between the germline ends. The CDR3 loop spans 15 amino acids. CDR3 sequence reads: CASSPLGTNSEKLFF. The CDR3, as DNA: TGTGCCAGCAGCCCCCTGGGAACAAACTCTGAAAAACTGTTTTTT.

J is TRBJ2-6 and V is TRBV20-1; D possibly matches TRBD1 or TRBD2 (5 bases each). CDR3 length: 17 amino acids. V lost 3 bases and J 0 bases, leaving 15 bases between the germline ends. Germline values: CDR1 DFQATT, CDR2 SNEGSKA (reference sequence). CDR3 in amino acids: CSASRGARISGANVLTF. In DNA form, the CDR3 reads TGCAGTGCTAGTCGGGGCGCCCGTATCTCTGGGGCCAACGTCCTGACTTTC.

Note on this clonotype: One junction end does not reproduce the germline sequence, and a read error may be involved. The CDR3 sequence: CASSAADRAYGYTF. In DNA, the CDR3 is TGTGCCAGTAGTGCTGCGGACAGGGCTTATGGCTACACCTTC. This sequence joins TRBV6-1 and TRBJ1-2; 8 nucleotides align to TRBD1. This CDR3 is built from 14 residues. Per germline, CDR1 MNHNS and CDR2 SASEGT.

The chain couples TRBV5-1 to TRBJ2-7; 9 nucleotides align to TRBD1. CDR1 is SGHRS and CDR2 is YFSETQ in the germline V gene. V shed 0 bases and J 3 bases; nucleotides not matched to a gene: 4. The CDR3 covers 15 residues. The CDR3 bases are TGCGCCAGCAGCTTGGCACAGGGGGCCGTCTACGAGCAGTACTTC. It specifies CASSLAQGAVYEQYF.

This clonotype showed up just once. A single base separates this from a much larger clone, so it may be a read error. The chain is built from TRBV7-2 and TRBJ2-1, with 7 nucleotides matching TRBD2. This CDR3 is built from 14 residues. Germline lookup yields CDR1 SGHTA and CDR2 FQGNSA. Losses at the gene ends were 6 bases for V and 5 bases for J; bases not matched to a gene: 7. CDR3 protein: CASRLEGLNNEQFF. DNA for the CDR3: TGTGCCAGCAGACTAGAGGGACTAAACAATGAGCAGTTCTTC.

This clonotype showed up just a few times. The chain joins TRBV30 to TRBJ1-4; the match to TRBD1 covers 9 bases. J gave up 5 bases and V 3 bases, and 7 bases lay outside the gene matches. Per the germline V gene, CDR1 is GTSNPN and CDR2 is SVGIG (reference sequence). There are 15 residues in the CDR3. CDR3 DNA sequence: TGTGCCTGGAGGTCGGTGACAGGGGGGAATGAAAAACTGTTTTTT. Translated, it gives CAWRSVTGGNEKLFF.

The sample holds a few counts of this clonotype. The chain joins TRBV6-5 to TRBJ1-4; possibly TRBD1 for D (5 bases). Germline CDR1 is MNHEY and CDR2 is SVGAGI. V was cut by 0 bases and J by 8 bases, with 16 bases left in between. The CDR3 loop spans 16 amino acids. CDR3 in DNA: TGTGCCAGCAGTTACTCCATGGGGCCGATGGCGGAAAAACTGTTTTTT. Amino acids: CASSYSMGPMAEKLFF.

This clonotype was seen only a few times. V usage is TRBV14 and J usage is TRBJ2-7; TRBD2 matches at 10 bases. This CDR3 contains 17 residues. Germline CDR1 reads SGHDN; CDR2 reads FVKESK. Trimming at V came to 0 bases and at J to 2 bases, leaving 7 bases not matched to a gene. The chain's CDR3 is CASSQDFGLAATYEQYF. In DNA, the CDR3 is TGTGCCAGCAGCCAAGACTTCGGACTAGCGGCCACCTACGAGCAGTACTTC. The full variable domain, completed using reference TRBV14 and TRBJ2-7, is EAGVTQFPSHSVIEKGQTVTLRCDPISGHDNLYWYRRVMGKEIKFLLHFVKESKQDESGMPNNRFLAERTGGTYSTLKVQPAELEDSGVYFCASSQDFGLAATYEQYFGPGTRLTVT.

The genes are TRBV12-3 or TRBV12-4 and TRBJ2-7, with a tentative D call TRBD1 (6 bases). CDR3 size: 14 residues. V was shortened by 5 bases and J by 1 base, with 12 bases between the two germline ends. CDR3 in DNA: TGTGCCAGCAGTCCTGACGGGACATCCTACGAGCAGTACTTC. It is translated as CASSPDGTSYEQYF.